The source of this TCR beta chain is a study of blood T cell repertoires in COVID-19. Study-wide context: The United States, Italy and Spain provided the acute and convalescent COVID-19 samples. From T cells, B-cell-depleted T cells, or PBMCs came the material, which was cDNA or gDNA.

Germline-derived CDR1 and CDR2 are GTSNPN and SVGIG (reference sequence). Trimming removed 1 base at V and 5 bases at J, with 8 bases between. The CDR3 spans 13 residues. In the original processing: Amplification with reference gene primers provided the estimates of nucleated cell counts. Some clones are missing from TCRdb's copy, which holds only in-frame ones; the method was immunoSEQ multiplex PCR. The V and J calls and the clone size are those of that table, but D and trimming were determined from the DNA. The sample has roughly 140,000 clones; more than 65% are singletons. This chain connects TRBV30 to TRBJ2-2; the D gene is possibly TRBD1 (6 bases). This clonotype was obtained from a woman in her forties or fifties in a cohort sampled during active or convalescent COVID-19. Source material: peripheral blood. CDR3 residues: CAWSAQGTGELFF. CDR3 DNA: TGTGCCTGGAGTGCACAGGGAACCGGGGAGCTGTTTTTT. Using reference TRBV30 and TRBJ2-2 for the parts outside the CDR3, the full variable domain is SQTIHQWPATLVQPVGSPLSLECTVEGTSNPNLYWYRQAAGRGLQLLFYSVGIGQISSEVPQNLSASRPQDRQFILSSKKLLLSDSGFYLCAWSAQGTGELFFGEGSRLTVL.